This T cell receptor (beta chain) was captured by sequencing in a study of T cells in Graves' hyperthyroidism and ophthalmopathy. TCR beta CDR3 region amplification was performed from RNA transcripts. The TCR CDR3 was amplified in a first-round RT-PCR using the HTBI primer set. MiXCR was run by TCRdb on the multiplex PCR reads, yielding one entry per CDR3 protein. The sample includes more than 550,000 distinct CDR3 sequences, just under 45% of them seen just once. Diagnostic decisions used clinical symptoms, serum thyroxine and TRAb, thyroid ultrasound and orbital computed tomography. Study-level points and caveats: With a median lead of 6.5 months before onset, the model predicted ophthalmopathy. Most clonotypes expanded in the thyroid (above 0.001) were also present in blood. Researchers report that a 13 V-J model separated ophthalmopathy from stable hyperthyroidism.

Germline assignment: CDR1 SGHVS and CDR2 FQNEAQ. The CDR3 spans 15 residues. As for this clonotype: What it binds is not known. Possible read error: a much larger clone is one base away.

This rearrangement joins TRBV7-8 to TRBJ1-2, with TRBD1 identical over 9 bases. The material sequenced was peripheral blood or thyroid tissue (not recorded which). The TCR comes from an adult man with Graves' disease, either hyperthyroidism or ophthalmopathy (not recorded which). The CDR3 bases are TGTCCCAGCAGCTCGACACAGGGGGCTGGCTATGGCTACACCTTC. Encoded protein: CPSSSTQGAGYGYTF.